Here is one T cell receptor beta chain with its context. Study processing details: Amplification from reference gene primers served as the basis for estimated nucleated cell counts. Clones were read by immunoSEQ multiplex PCR, and TCRdb kept only the in-frame ones, dropping some. The V and J calls and the clone size are those of that table, but D and trimming were determined from the DNA. The sample lists approximately 150,000 clones, around 84% seen once, with 5% in the top ten. This sample stems from a study of blood T cell repertoires in COVID-19. At the level of the study: The United States, Italy and Spain were the sources of the acute and convalescent COVID-19 samples. From T cells, B-cell-depleted T cells, or PBMCs came the material, which was cDNA or gDNA.

The V gene's germline CDR1 is MDHEN and CDR2 SYDVKM. Trimming took 5 bases from V and 5 from J; bases not matched to a gene: 16. The CDR3 has 17 amino acids. This clonotype was sampled from a woman in her 50s with acute or convalescent COVID-19. The rearrangement uses TRBV28 and TRBJ2-5; TRBD2 agrees at 8 bases. The sample comprised peripheral blood. The CDR3 DNA reads as TGTGCCAGCAGTCCGACCCCCGGGACTAGGTCATGGGAGACCCAGTACTTC. It translates to CASSPTPGTRSWETQYF.